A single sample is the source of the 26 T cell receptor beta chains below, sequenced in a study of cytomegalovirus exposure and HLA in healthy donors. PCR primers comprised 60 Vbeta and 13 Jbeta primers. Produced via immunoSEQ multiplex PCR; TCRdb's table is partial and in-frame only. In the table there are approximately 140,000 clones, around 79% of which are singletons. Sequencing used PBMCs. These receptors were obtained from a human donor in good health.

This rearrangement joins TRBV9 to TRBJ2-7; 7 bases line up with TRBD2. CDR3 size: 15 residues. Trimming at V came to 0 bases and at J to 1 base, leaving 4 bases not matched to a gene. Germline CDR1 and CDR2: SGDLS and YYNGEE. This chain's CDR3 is CASSVGGGLSYEQYF. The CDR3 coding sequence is TGTGCCAGCAGCGTAGGGGGGGGACTATCCTACGAGCAGTACTTC.

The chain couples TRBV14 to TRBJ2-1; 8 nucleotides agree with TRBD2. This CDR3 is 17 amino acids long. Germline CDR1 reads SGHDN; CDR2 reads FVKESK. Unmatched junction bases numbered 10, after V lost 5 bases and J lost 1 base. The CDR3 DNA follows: TGTGCCAGCAGCTCACCCCTAGCGGGTACATCCTACAATGAGCAGTTCTTC. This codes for CASSSPLAGTSYNEQFF. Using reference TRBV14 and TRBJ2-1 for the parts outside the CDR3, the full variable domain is EAGVTQFPSHSVIEKGQTVTLRCDPISGHDNLYWYRRVMGKEIKFLLHFVKESKQDESGMPNNRFLAERTGGTYSTLKVQPAELEDSGVYFCASSSPLAGTSYNEQFFGPGTRLTVL.

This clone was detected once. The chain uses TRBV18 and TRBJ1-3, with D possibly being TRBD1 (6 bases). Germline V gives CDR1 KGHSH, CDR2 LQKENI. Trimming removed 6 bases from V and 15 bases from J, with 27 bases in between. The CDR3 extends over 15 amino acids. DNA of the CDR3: TGTGCCAGCTCGCGCCCGTCTAATGGACAGAAACCCACATATTTT. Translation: CASSRPSNGQKPTYF.

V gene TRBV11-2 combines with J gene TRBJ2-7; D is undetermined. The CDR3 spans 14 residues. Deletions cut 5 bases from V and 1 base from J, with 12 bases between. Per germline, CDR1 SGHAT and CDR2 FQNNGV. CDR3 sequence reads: CASSPSSSSYEQYF. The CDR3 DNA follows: TGTGCCAGCAGCCCATCGAGTTCGTCCTACGAGCAGTACTTC.

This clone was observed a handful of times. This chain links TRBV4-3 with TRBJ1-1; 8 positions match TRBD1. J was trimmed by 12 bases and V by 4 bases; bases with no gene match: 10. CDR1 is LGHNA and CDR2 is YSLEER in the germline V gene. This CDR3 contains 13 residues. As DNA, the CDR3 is TGCGCCAGCAGCCGAGGACAGGGAGCATTGTCTTTCTTT. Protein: CASSRGQGALSFF.

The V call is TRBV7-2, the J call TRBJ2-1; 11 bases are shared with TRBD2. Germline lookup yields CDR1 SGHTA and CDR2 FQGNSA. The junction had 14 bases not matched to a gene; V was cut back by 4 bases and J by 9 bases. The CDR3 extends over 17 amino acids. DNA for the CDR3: TGTGCCAGCAGCTCGGGCCCGCTAGCGGGGGGCTCCCGTGAGCAGTTCTTC. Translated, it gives CASSSGPLAGGSREQFF.

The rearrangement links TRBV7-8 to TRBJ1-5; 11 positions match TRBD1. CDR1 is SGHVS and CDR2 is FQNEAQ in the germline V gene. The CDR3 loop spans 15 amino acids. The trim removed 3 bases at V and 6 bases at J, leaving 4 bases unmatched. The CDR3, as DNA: TGTGCCAGCAGCTTCGGGACAGGGGGAAGTCAGCCCCAGCATTTT. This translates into CASSFGTGGSQPQHF.

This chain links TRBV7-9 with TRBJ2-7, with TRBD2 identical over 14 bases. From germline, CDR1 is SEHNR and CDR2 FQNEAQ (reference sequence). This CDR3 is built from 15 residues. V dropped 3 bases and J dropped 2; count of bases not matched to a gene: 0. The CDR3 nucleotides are TGTGCCAGCAGCTTGACTAGCGGGAGGGCCTACGAGCAGTACTTC. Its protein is CASSLTSGRAYEQYF.

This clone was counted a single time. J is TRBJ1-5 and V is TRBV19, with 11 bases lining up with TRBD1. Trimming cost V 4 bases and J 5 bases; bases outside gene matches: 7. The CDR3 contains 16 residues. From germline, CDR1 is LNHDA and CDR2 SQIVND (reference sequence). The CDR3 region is CASSTPDRGLDQPQHF. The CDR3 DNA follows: TGTGCCAGTAGTACCCCGGACAGGGGGCTGGATCAGCCCCAGCATTTT. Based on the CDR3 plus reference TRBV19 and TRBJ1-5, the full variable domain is DGGITQSPKYLFRKEGQNVTLSCEQNLNHDAMYWYRQDPGQGLRLIYYSQIVNDFQKGDIAEGYSVSREKKESFPLTVTSAQKNPTAFYLCASSTPDRGLDQPQHFGDGTRLSIL.

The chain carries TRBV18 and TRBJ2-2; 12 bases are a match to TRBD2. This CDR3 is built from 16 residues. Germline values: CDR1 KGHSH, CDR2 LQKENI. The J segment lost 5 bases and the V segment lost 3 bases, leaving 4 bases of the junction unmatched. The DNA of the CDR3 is TGTGCCAGCTCACCTATCGGGACTAGCGGGACCGGGGAGCTGTTTTTT. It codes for CASSPIGTSGTGELFF.

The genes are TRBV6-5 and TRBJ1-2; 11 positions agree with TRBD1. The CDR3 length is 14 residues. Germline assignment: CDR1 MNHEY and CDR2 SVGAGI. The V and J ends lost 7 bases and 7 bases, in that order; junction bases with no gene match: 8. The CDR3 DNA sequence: TGTGCCAGCAAGGACGGGACAGGGGGTCGTGGCTACACCTTC. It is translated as CASKDGTGGRGYTF.

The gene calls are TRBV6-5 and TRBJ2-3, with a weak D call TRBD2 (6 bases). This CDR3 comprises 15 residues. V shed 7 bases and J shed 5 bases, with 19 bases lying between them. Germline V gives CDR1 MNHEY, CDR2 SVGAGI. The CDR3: CASTRGLRRGDTQYF. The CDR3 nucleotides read TGTGCCAGCACCCGCGGACTCAGGAGGGGAGATACGCAGTATTTT.

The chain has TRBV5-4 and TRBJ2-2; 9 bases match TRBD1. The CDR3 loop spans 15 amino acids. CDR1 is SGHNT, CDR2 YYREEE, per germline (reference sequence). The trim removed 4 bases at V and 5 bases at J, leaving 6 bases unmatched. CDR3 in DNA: TGTGCCAGCAGCCCGGGACAGGGAGGTACCGGGGAGCTGTTTTTT. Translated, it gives CASSPGQGGTGELFF.

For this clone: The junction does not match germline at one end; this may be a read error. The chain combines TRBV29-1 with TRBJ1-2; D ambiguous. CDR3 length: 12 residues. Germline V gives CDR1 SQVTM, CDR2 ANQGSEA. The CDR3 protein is CSVEGTLYGYPF. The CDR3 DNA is TGCAGCGTTGAGGGCACTCTCTATGGCTACCCCTTC.

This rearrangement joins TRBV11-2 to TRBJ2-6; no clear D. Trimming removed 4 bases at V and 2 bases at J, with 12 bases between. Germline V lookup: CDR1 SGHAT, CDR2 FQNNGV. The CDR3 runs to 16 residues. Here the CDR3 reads CASSWIVRPGANVLTF. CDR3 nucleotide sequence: TGTGCCAGCAGCTGGATTGTGCGGCCTGGGGCCAACGTCCTGACTTTC.

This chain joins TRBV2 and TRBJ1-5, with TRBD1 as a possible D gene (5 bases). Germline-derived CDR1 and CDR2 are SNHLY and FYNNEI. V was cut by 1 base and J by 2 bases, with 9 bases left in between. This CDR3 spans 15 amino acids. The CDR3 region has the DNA TGTGCCAGCAGTGAAGGGGGGGGACGCAATCAGCCCCAGCATTTT. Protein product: CASSEGGGRNQPQHF.

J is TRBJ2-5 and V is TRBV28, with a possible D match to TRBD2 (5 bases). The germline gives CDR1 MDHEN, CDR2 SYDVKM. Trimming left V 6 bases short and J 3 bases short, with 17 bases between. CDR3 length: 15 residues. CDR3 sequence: CASSQLGGPKETQYF. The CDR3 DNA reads TGTGCCAGCAGCCAGCTTGGAGGCCCCAAAGAGACCCAGTACTTC.

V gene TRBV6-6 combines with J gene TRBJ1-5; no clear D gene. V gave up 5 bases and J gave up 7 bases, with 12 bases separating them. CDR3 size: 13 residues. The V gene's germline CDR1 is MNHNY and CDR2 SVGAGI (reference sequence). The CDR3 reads CASSTVGNQPQHF. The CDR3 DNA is TGTGCCAGCAGTACAGTGGGTAACCAGCCCCAGCATTTT.

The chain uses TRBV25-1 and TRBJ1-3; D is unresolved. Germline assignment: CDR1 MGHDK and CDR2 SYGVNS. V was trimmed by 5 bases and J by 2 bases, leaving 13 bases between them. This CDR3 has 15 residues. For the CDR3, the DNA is TGTGCCAGCAGTTCATATGGCAGGCCTGGAAACACCATATATTTT. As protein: CASSSYGRPGNTIYF.

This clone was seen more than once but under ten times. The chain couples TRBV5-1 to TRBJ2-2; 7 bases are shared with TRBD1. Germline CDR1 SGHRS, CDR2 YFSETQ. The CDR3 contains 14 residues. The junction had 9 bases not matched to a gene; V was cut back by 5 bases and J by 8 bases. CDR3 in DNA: TGCGCCAGCAGTTTATTACAGGGGACAGGGGAGCTGTTTTTT. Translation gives CASSLLQGTGELFF.

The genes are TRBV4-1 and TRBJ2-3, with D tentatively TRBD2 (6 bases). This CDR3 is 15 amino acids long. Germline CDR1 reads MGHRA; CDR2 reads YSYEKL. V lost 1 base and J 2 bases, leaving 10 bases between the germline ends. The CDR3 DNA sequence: TGCGCCAGCAGCCAAGCGGGCGGGATCACAGATACGCAGTATTTT. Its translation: CASSQAGGITDTQYF.

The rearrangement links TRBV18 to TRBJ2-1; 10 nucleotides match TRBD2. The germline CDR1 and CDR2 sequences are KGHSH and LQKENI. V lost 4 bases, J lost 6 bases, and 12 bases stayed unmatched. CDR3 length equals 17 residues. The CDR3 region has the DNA TGTGCCAGCTCACGAGCTAGCGGGAGTATATCGGGCAATGAGCAGTTCTTC. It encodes CASSRASGSISGNEQFF.

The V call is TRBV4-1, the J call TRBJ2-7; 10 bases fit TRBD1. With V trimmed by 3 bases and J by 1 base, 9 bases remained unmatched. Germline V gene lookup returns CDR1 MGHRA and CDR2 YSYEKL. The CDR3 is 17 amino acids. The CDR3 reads CASSQVPGQGSSYEQYF. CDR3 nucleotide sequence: TGCGCCAGCAGCCAGGTTCCGGGACAGGGGTCTTCCTACGAGCAGTACTTC.

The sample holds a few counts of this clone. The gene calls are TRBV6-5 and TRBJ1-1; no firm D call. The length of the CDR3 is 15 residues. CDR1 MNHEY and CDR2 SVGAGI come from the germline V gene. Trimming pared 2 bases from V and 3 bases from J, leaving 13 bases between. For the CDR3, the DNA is TGTGCCAGCAGTTACCTCCCAGGTCGGTACACTGAAGCTTTCTTT. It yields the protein CASSYLPGRYTEAFF.

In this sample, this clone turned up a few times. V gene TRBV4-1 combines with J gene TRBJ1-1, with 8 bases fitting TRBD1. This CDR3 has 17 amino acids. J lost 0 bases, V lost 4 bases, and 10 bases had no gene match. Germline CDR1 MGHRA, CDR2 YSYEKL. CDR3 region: CASSPHRQGSVNTEAFF. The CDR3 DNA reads TGCGCCAGCAGCCCCCACCGACAGGGGAGTGTGAACACTGAAGCTTTCTTT.

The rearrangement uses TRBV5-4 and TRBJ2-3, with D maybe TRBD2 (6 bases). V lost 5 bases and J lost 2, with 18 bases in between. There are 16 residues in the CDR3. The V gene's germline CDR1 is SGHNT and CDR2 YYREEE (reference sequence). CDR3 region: CASSTVEGGTTDTQYF. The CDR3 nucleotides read TGTGCCAGCAGTACCGTAGAGGGAGGAACCACAGATACGCAGTATTTT.